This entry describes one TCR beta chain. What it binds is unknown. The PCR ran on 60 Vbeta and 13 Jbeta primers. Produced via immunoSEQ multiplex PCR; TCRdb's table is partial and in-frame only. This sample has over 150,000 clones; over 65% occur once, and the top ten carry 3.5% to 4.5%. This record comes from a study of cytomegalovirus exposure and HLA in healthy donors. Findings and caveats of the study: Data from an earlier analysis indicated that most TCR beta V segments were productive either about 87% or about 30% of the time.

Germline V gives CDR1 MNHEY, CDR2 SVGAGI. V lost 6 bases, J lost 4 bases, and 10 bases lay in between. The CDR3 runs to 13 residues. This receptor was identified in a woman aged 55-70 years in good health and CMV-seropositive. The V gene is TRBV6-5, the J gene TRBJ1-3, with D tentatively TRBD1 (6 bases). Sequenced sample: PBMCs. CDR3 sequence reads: CASRGAGGNTIYF. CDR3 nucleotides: TGTGCCAGCAGGGGGGCAGGGGGAAACACCATATATTTT.